These 12 T cell receptor beta chains came from one sample sequenced in a study of regulatory T cells in long-lasting Graves disease (dated by TCRdb to the early 2020s). The sample's time point label is to be understood as: newly diagnosed GD, antithyroid drugs for less than 3 months. For both TCR sequencing and RNA sequencing, RNA was extracted from PBMCs using TRIzol. The protocol used for the library was multiplex PCR. The sample was run on an Illumina HiSeq 4000. TCR beta libraries were built with iRepertoire HTBI primers and Arm-PCR amplification of CDR3 regions. TCRdb applied fastp at Q25 and MiXCR to the public reads, then kept only in-frame beta chains. Each CDR3 protein gets just one entry, which takes the most common genes and DNA from the rows behind it. A total of around 250,000 distinct CDR3 sequences appear in this sample, about 18% of them only once. The top ten hold approximately 15% of the sample.

These same data were also listed under a study on T cells in Graves' hyperthyroidism and ophthalmopathy.

The material was peripheral blood mononuclear cells (PBMCs), obtained at new diagnosis, from a patient treated with antithyroid drugs. Source of these receptors: a woman aged 25 to 45 with Graves disease. Donor details come from another sample of the same person, matched by shared clones.

This clonotype was observed at least ten times. The chain employs TRBV11-2 and TRBJ2-5; 12 bases fit TRBD2. The junction had 5 bases not matched to a gene; V was cut back by 4 bases and J by 5 bases. The CDR3 runs 15 residues. From germline, CDR1 is SGHAT and CDR2 FQNNGV. CDR3 protein: CASSSLAGGRETQYF. CDR3 bases: TGTGCCAGCAGCTCCCTAGCGGGGGGGCGGGAGACCCAGTACTTC.

As to this clonotype: Only one base separates this from a far larger clonotype, so it likely reflects a read error. This chain links TRBV6-1 with TRBJ1-1; 8 nucleotides align to TRBD1. Trimming cost V 3 bases and J 5 bases; bases outside gene matches: 2. Germline V lookup: CDR1 MNHNS, CDR2 SASEGT. The CDR3 is 13 amino acids. The CDR3 region has the DNA TGTGCCAGCAGTGAGACAGGGGAAACTGAAGCTTTCTTT. Protein sequence: CASSETGETEAFF.

The chain recombines TRBV20-1 with TRBJ1-6; 8 nucleotides agree with TRBD1. The CDR3 is made up of 12 amino acids. Per germline, CDR1 DFQATT and CDR2 SNEGSKA (reference sequence). Trimming at V came to 6 bases and at J to 10 bases, leaving 5 bases not matched to a gene. CDR3 region: CSAMDRASPLHF. The CDR3 nucleotides are TGCAGTGCAATGGACAGGGCGTCACCCCTCCACTTT.

This clonotype was found many times. The chain links TRBV20-1 to TRBJ2-1; 9 bases match TRBD2. Germline CDR1 reads DFQATT; CDR2 reads SNEGSKA (reference sequence). V shed 6 bases and J 7 bases; nucleotides not matched to a gene: 13. CDR3 size: 15 residues. The CDR3 here is CSAQDGLARGNEQFF. For the CDR3, the DNA is TGCAGTGCCCAAGACGGACTAGCGAGAGGGAATGAGCAGTTCTTC.

This chain links TRBV7-3 with TRBJ2-7; 8 bases fit TRBD2. Germline V gene data show CDR1 as SGHTA and CDR2 as FQGTGA. V lost 5 bases and J lost 0; bases outside the gene matches: 12. The CDR3 totals 17 residues. The CDR3 sequence is CASSPGLAPIVSYEQYF. In nucleotides, the CDR3 is TGTGCCAGCAGCCCCGGACTAGCCCCTATAGTCTCCTACGAGCAGTACTTC.

Relative to its sample, this clonotype is medium-sized. The gene calls are TRBV3-1 and TRBJ1-2; a possible D gene is TRBD1 (6 bases). Germline V CDR1 and CDR2: LGHDT, YNNKEL (reference sequence). The CDR3 sequence is 14 residues long. V was cut by 1 base and J by 4 bases, with 10 bases left in between. The CDR3 nucleotides read TGTGCCAGCAGCCAAGCGGGACACTCCTATGGCTACACCTTC. This sequence encodes CASSQAGHSYGYTF.

This clonotype was detected many times. This sequence joins TRBV20-1 and TRBJ1-4; no clear D gene. This CDR3 contains 13 residues. The V end was cut by 4 bases, the J end by 7 bases, with 13 bases between. The germline CDR1 and CDR2 sequences are DFQATT and SNEGSKA (reference sequence). The CDR3 is CSATETQGEKLFF. CDR3 nucleotide sequence: TGCAGTGCTACCGAGACCCAAGGTGAAAAACTGTTTTTT.

This clonotype was observed at least ten times. The V and J genes are TRBV7-8 and TRBJ2-1; unclear D gene. The germline V gene encodes CDR1 SGHVS and CDR2 FQNEAQ. Trimming took 5 bases from V and 9 from J, leaving 20 bases between them. This CDR3 spans 15 amino acids. CDR3 DNA sequence: TGTGCCAGCAGCGAAAGCGCCAGGACCTCGGGTGAGCAGTTCTTC. Protein sequence: CASSESARTSGEQFF.

V gene TRBV7-2 combines with J gene TRBJ2-4, with D possibly called TRBD1 or TRBD2 (7 bases each). The J call may be faulty, since TRBJ2-5 better matches the DNA end. The CDR3 has 16 residues. The germline gives CDR1 SGHTA, CDR2 FQGNSA. The CDR3 nucleotides read TGTGCCAGCAGGTTGCGGTCGGGACAGCGGGGAGAGACCCAGTACTTC. Encoded protein: CASRLRSGQRGETQYF.

This clonotype was observed at least ten times. The chain combines TRBV9 with TRBJ2-7; D may be TRBD1 (5 bases). Germline values: CDR1 SGDLS, CDR2 YYNGEE. The V end was cut by 3 bases, the J end by 0 bases, with 10 bases between. The CDR3 consists of 14 residues. The CDR3 coding sequence is TGTGCCAGCAGCGCGGACATTTACTCCTACGAGCAGTACTTC. This encodes CASSADIYSYEQYF.

The genes are TRBV19 and TRBJ2-3, with 9 bases identical to TRBD2. Germline CDR1 is LNHDA and CDR2 is SQIVND (reference sequence). V lost 1 base, J lost 0 bases, and 8 bases stayed unmatched. The CDR3 consists of 18 residues. The CDR3 loop reads CASSIAGLAGPSTDTQYF. CDR3 in DNA: TGTGCCAGTAGTATAGCTGGGCTAGCGGGGCCCAGCACAGATACGCAGTATTTT. Together with reference TRBV19 and TRBJ2-3, the CDR3 gives the full variable domain: DGGITQSPKYLFRKEGQNVTLSCEQNLNHDAMYWYRQDPGQGLRLIYYSQIVNDFQKGDIAEGYSVSREKKESFPLTVTSAQKNPTAFYLCASSIAGLAGPSTDTQYFGPGTRLTVL.

This clonotype has more than one count but fewer than ten. This chain connects TRBV10-3 to TRBJ2-2; tentatively, D is TRBD2 (6 bases). The CDR3 runs to 14 residues. The germline V and J ends were trimmed by 4 bases and 0 bases, with 6 bases remaining between them. Germline V gene lookup returns CDR1 ENHRY and CDR2 SYGVKD. In nucleotides, the CDR3 is TGTGCCATCAGTGGGACTACGAACACCGGGGAGCTGTTTTTT. Its protein is CAISGTTNTGELFF.